The present entry profiles one TCR beta chain with its context. This clonotype was detected ten times or more. Its antigen is still unknown. Base qualities are not provided; no much larger clone lies one nucleotide away. This record comes from a study of Graves' ophthalmopathy and Graves' hyperthyroidism (dated by TCRdb to the late 2010s). Notes on the research overall: Peripheral blood samples were taken at the time of initial diagnosis, before any treatment was given. The study used TCR beta repertoire signatures to distinguish Graves' ophthalmopathy from Graves' hyperthyroidism and to predict progression to ophthalmopathy. In total, approximately 140 blood samples were TCR-sequenced: 40 to 45 ophthalmopathy, 80 or so hyperthyroidism and some 17 hyperthyroidism-to-ophthalmopathy patients. To explore V-J signatures that separate ophthalmopathy from hyperthyroidism, a discovery set of about 96 patients was enrolled, consisting of approximately 44 with ophthalmopathy and fewer than 60 with stable hyperthyroidism. An independent validation cohort was composed of roughly 19 hyperthyroidism patients and 17 patients who later progressed from hyperthyroidism to ophthalmopathy. In five or six hyperthyroidism patients, the T-cell repertoire of thyroid tissue was compared with the T-cell repertoire of blood. Once sampling was done, hyperthyroidism patients were given methimazole at a starting dose of 30 mg daily, while ophthalmopathy patients were given high-dose intravenous methylprednisolone. For training and testing, the 100 or so patients in the discovery cohort were randomly divided in a 7:3 ratio. Beyond this particular receptor, the publication reports: Among expanded thyroid clonotypes with frequency above 0.001, most also showed up in blood, which suggests that blood repertoires may reflect the thyroid immune response. Ophthalmopathy was separated from stable hyperthyroidism by the 13-signature model with about 90% sensitivity and around 81% specificity in cross-validation and with 80%/75% in the test set. No statistical method was used to predetermine the sample size, and group allocation was not hidden from the investigators. In validation, the model predicted ophthalmopathy progression with more than 55% sensitivity and about 73% specificity; some twelve predicted patients were CT-confirmed with GO in a median of 6.5 months.

V and J lose 3 bases and 3 bases, and a span of 8 bases separates them. From cysteine to phenylalanine, the CDR3 is 14 amino acids long. Only CDR3 DNA is held: 42 bases, read in frame from base 1. The germline V gene supplies CDR1 MDHEN and CDR2 SYDVKM. A patient counted as having stable hyperthyroidism if there was no progression to ophthalmopathy within 18 months of follow-up. Hyperthyroidism patients were newly diagnosed, with disease duration under 2 months, and aged 18 to 65 years. Anyone with other autoimmune diseases, uncontrolled infections, pregnancy or lactation was excluded from the study. Diagnosis was based on clinical symptoms, serum thyroxine, TRAb, thyroid ultrasound and orbital computed tomography. PBMCs were isolated from about 9 ml of fresh peripheral blood by Ficoll-Paque density gradient centrifugation. Total RNA was extracted with Trizol reagent and quality-checked on an Agilent 2100 Bioanalyzer.

TCR beta CDR3 regions were amplified from RNA transcripts for repertoire sequencing. A first-round RT-PCR used HTBI primers with the Qiagen OneStep RT-PCR kit, followed by a second-round multiplex PCR, size selection and purification. The libraries underwent paired-end sequencing with 100 bp reads on an Illumina HiSeq2000. In the source study's methods: SOAPnuke was used to process the reads, throwing out any read that had adapters, had uncalled bases, had a mean Phred below 15, or lacked an exact constant-primer or identifier match. COPE v1.2.5 was used to merge high-quality paired reads. Clonotypes were defined as unique nucleotide sequences and were aligned to IMGT TRB V, D and J references using MiTCR v1.1. Analysis was restricted to V-J combinations with a frequency above 0.0001, which covered roughly 99% of repertoires. For each V-J combination, a TCR clonal expansion and chaos score was defined as F50 clonal expansion divided by the chaos observed in the TCRdist matrix. Welch's t-statistics and random forest were used to narrow the features down to over ten V-J combinations, which were then fed into a naive Bayes classifier. Thyroid-blood repertoire similarity was quantified with the Morisita-Horn index. TCRdb reran the public reads through fastp at Q25 and MiXCR, keeping productive beta chains. For every CDR3 protein sequence, its rows merge into one entry that carries the most common genes and DNA. These V and J calls are TCRdb output, not the study's own analysis. The sample table lists 400,000 to 450,000 distinct CDR3 sequences, roughly 21% of them with a count of one. In total, the top ten clones hold roughly 3% of the sample.

The rearrangement joined TRBV28 to TRBJ2-2; the D gene remains uncertain. The sequence was obtained from a young woman with stable Graves' hyperthyroidism. Donor details come from another sample of the same person, matched by shared clones. Sequenced input: peripheral blood. Read as DNA, the sequence is TGTGCCAGCAGTTTGAGGAAGTACACCGGGGAGCTGTTTTTT. It specifies CASSLRKYTGELFF.